The rows below give T cell receptor beta chains drawn from one sample of a study of T cells in Graves' hyperthyroidism and ophthalmopathy. TCRdb itself ran the multiplex PCR reads through MiXCR, one entry per CDR3 protein. The sample has 650,000 to 850,000 distinct CDR3 sequences; around a sixth are singletons. The sample consisted of blood. These receptors were taken from a woman aged 45-65 years with Graves' hyperthyroidism that later progressed to Graves' ophthalmopathy. Each CDR3 is given with its conserved first and last residue. A D gene is named only where the DNA matches it firmly. Clone sizes are given selectively: once, few, many, or a class where the clone is expanded.

clone size,V gene,D gene,J gene,CDR3 DNA,CDR3 protein
NA,TRBV12-3/TRBV12-4,NA,TRBJ2-3,TGTGCCAGCAGTTTAGGTGGGGAGGGCACAGATACGCAGTATTTT,CASSLGGEGTDTQYF
many,TRBV3-1,NA,TRBJ1-6,TGTGCCAGCAGCCAAGAGAGCCAGTTGATTAGTAATTCACCCCTCCACTTT,CASSQESQLISNSPLHF
NA,TRBV5-1,NA,TRBJ2-3,TGCGCCAGCAGCTCAGGACACGCCACAGATACGCAGTATTTT,CASSSGHATDTQYF
few,TRBV6-2/TRBV6-3,TRBD1,TRBJ2-3,TGTGCCAGCAGAACGGACAGGGGTTTCCCCACAGATACGCAGTATTTT,CASRTDRGFPTDTQYF
NA,TRBV13,TRBD1,TRBJ2-1,TGTGCCAGCAGCATTGGACAGGGAACTGAGCAGTTCTTC,CASSIGQGTEQFF
NA,TRBV3-1,TRBD1,TRBJ2-3,TGTGCCAGCATGCAGGGGGCAGGGAGAGGTACGCAGTATTTT,CASMQGAGRGTQYF
many,TRBV18,NA,TRBJ2-1,TGTGCCAGCTCACCATTACTAGTGTATGAGCAGTTCTTC,CASSPLLVYEQFF
many,TRBV2,NA,TRBJ1-1,TGTGCCAGCAGTGACCCGGGATACGGAGCTTTCTTT,CASSDPGYGAFF
many,TRBV11-2,TRBD2,TRBJ2-3,TGTGCCAGCAGCTTAGATTCGTTCCTAGCGGGGGGGAAAGCGCAGTATTTT,CASSLDSFLAGGKAQYF
few,TRBV3-1,NA,TRBJ2-3,TGTGCCAGCAGCCAATCCCGGCTGGGCGGATCGGATACGCAGTATTTT,CASSQSRLGGSDTQYF
NA,TRBV6-5,NA,TRBJ1-5,TGTGCCAGCAGTTACCTTTTTTCAGGGCCCAATCAGCCCCAGCATTTT,CASSYLFSGPNQPQHF
NA,TRBV4-2,NA,TRBJ1-5,TGTGCCAGCAGCCAAGATCTAGGAAGGGTGGATCAGCCCCAGCATTTT,CASSQDLGRVDQPQHF
many,TRBV7-9,NA,TRBJ1-1,TGTGCCAGCAGCTTAGGGATCGGGAACACTGAAGCTTTCTTT,CASSLGIGNTEAFF
NA,TRBV6-1,NA,TRBJ1-1,TGTGCCAGCAGAAAGACAGTGAACACTGAAGCTTTCTTT,CASRKTVNTEAFF
many,TRBV6-1,NA,TRBJ2-2,TGTGCCAGCAGTCCCCTAGCAGGGGCTAAGAACACCGGGGAGCTGTTTTTT,CASSPLAGAKNTGELFF
many,TRBV5-1,NA,TRBJ2-2,TGCGCCAGCTCGGGGGCAGCCGGGGAGCTGTTTTTT,CASSGAAGELFF
few,TRBV10-3,TRBD2,TRBJ2-5,TGTGCCATCAGTGCCGAGCGGGGGCGGCGAGAGACCCAGTACTTC,CAISAERGRRETQYF
few,TRBV5-1,NA,TRBJ2-5,TGCGCCAGCAGCTCTAGGCAGTACCAAGAGACCCAGTACTTC,CASSSRQYQETQYF
few,TRBV4-1,NA,TRBJ2-1,TGCGCCAGCAGCCCCAGTACAGGGAGCTCCTACAATGAGCAGTTCTTC,CASSPSTGSSYNEQFF
many,TRBV20-1,NA,TRBJ1-5,TGCAGTGCTAGAGCAGGGAGGTCCGATCAGCCCCAGCATTTT,CSARAGRSDQPQHF
many,TRBV27,NA,TRBJ1-1,TGTGCCAGCTCCTCGGTTTCCCTTTCTGGAAACACTGAAGCTTTCTTT,CASSSVSLSGNTEAFF
many,TRBV2,TRBD1,TRBJ2-2,TGTGCCAGCAGTAGACAGGGTACGAACACCGGGGAGCTGTTTTTT,CASSRQGTNTGELFF
NA,TRBV10-3,NA,TRBJ2-7,TGTGCCATCAGTGACCCTAACTTGGGACATCAATTCGAGCAGTACTTC,CAISDPNLGHQFEQYF
few,TRBV19,NA,TRBJ1-5,TGTGCCAGTAGTATCTTGCAGAGTTCTCGGGAGAGTCAGCCCCAGCATTTT,CASSILQSSRESQPQHF
few,TRBV18,TRBD2,TRBJ2-7,TGTGCCAGCTCACCGGGACTAGCGGGGATTTACGAGCAGTACTTC,CASSPGLAGIYEQYF
NA,TRBV11-2,NA,TRBJ1-4,TGTGCCAGCAGCTTAGTGCCAGGGACTAATGAAAAACTGTTTTTT,CASSLVPGTNEKLFF
many,TRBV18,NA,TRBJ2-5,TGTGCCAGCTCATACACCCTCCAAGAGACCCAGTACTTC,CASSYTLQETQYF
many,TRBV27,TRBD2,TRBJ2-3,TGTGCCAGCGGAAGACAATGGGGACTACAAAGTAGCACAGATACGCAGTATTTT,CASGRQWGLQSSTDTQYF
many,TRBV30,TRBD1,TRBJ1-2,TGTGCCTTGAATTTAGACAGGGACTATGGCTACACCTTC,CALNLDRDYGYTF
few,TRBV12-3/TRBV12-4,TRBD1,TRBJ1-1,TGTGCCAGCAACACAGGGGGCCGGAACACTGAAGCTTTCTTT,CASNTGGRNTEAFF
NA,TRBV6-1,TRBD1,TRBJ1-2,TGTGCCAGCAGCAACCCGGGACAGGGCGCCGACTATGGCTACACCTTC,CASSNPGQGADYGYTF
few,TRBV7-9,TRBD2,TRBJ2-5,TGTGCCAGCAGCTTAGTTCTGGGGGGGAAAGAGACCCAGTACTTC,CASSLVLGGKETQYF
many,TRBV19,NA,TRBJ1-1,TGTGCCAGTAGGGACAGACCAGATCCTGAAGCTTTCTTT,CASRDRPDPEAFF